This T cell receptor (beta chain) is drawn from a study of graft-versus-host responses after intestinal transplantation. As for the study in general: Recipients had multivisceral, liver-intestinal, or isolated intestinal transplants. After anti-thymocyte globulin induction, recipients took tacrolimus and steroids for two to three years. Study results and limitations: Researchers found GvH clones in recipient marrow, and some showed up first in ileum or blood.

Germline V gene sequence: CDR1 MGHDK, CDR2 SYGVNS. This CDR3 contains 15 residues. Trimming removed 4 bases at V and 4 bases at J, with 14 bases between. Repertoires were generated with immunoSEQ multiplex PCR, while TCRdb's copy carries only in-frame clones and drops some. The sample consists of around 110,000 clones, 85% to 95% of them appearing once. In the case of this clone: Its specificity is not known.

This sample comprised unstimulated CD8+ T cells sorted from spleen or lymph node cells, obtained before transplant. J is TRBJ2-1 and V is TRBV25-1; D remains ambiguous. The receptor was isolated from a human donor who was the organ donor for an intestinal transplant. The CDR3 DNA is TGTGCCAGCAGTGGTCTTAGGAGCAATTACAATGAGCAGTTCTTC. Its translation: CASSGLRSNYNEQFF.